Detailed here is one T cell receptor (beta chain). Clones were read by immunoSEQ multiplex PCR, and TCRdb kept only the in-frame ones, dropping some. Found here are about 2.4 million clones, 80% to 95% of them singletons; the top ten hold 0.36%. This CDR3 is 15 amino acids long. V shed 2 bases and J shed 4 bases, with 13 bases lying between them. Germline V gene data show CDR1 as SGHKS and CDR2 as YYEKEE (reference sequence). The data were obtained in a study of shared clonotypes between healthy human individuals. The sequencing sample was made of naive CD4+ T cells from PBMCs. Subset reported: CD45RA+ positively selected. The chain combines TRBV5-5 with TRBJ2-1, with D possibly TRBD2 on 6 matching bases. The sequence derives from a man younger than 30 in good health. Some clones in this sample may be carry-over from other donors' samples. For the CDR3, the DNA is TGTGCCAGCAGCTTAAGTCGGGGGATGTACAATGAGCAGTTCTTC. This sequence encodes CASSLSRGMYNEQFF.